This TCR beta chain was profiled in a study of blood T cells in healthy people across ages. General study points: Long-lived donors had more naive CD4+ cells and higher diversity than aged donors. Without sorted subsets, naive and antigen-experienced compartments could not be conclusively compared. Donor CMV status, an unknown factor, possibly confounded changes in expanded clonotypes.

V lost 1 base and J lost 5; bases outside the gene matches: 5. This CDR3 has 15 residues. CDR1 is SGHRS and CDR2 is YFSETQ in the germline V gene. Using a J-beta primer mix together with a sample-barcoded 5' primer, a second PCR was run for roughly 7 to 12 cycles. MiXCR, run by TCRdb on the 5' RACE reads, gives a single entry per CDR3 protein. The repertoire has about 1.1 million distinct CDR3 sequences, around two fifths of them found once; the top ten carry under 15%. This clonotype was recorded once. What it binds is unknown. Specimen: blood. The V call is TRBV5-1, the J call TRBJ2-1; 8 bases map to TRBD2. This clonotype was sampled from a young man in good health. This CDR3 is CASSLLVSGDNEQFF. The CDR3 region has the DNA TGCGCCAGCAGCTTGTTGGTTAGCGGGGACAATGAGCAGTTCTTC.